This T cell receptor beta chain was profiled in a study of cytomegalovirus exposure and HLA in healthy donors. Study-level points and caveats: Some TCR beta chains (164 of them) were listed as cytomegalovirus-associated.

In the PCR, 60 Vbeta and 13 Jbeta primers were used. Clones were read by immunoSEQ multiplex PCR, and TCRdb kept only the in-frame ones, dropping some. This table holds approximately 110,000 clones, 70% to 80% found once. Germline CDR1 is LGHNA and CDR2 is YSLEER. Trimming removed 1 base from V and 1 base from J, with 11 bases in between. The CDR3 is 17 residues long. Comment on this clone: Its cognate antigen is unknown.

The chain combines TRBV4-3 with TRBJ2-6; D remains unclear. This clonotype was sampled from a female donor in good health and CMV-seropositive. Sequencing input: PBMCs. CDR3 region: CASSQGLYGSGANVLTF. CDR3 bases: TGCGCCAGCAGCCAAGGACTTTATGGATCTGGGGCCAACGTCCTGACTTTC.